This passage covers 17 T cell receptor beta chains from one sample sequenced in a study of blood T cell repertoires in COVID-19. The table came from immunoSEQ multiplex PCR; TCRdb's copy has only in-frame clones and leaves some out. The table lists tens of thousands of clones, around 82% of them singletons. The material sequenced was peripheral blood. These receptors all stem from a man aged 50 to 60 with active or convalescent COVID-19.

V gene TRBV9 combines with J gene TRBJ1-2; D is perhaps TRBD1 (6 bases). Germline CDR1 is SGDLS and CDR2 is YYNGEE. This CDR3 has 16 residues. Deletions cut 4 bases from V and 8 bases from J, with 24 bases between. The DNA of the CDR3 is TGTGCCAGCAGCCCTTCGGCGAGACAGGAGATCGGGGGCTACACCTTC. Protein product: CASSPSARQEIGGYTF.

The V gene is TRBV29-1, the J gene TRBJ1-2; the D gene is possibly TRBD1 (5 bases). The CDR3 is made up of 14 amino acids. V gave up 7 bases and J gave up 0 bases, with 15 bases separating them. Looked up from germline, CDR1 is SQVTM and CDR2 is ANQGSEA. In DNA form, the CDR3 reads TGCAGCGCCTCACAGGCTCAGGCTAACTATGGCTACACCTTC. Its protein is CSASQAQANYGYTF.

The CDR3 DNA is TGTGCCAGCAGCCCCCAGGGTGGGACCTACAATGAGCAGTTCTTC. Protein product: CASSPQGGTYNEQFF. This sequence joins TRBV9 and TRBJ2-1; D is perhaps TRBD1 (5 bases). Germline V lookup: CDR1 SGDLS, CDR2 YYNGEE. The CDR3 sequence is 15 residues long. Trimming took 4 bases from V and 2 from J, leaving 13 bases between them.

The CDR3 here is CASSSTDSYGYTF. The DNA of the CDR3 is TGTGCCAGCAGCTCCACGGACAGCTATGGCTACACCTTC. This chain uses TRBV7-2 with TRBJ1-2; possibly TRBD1 for D (6 bases). The CDR3 totals 13 residues. The germline V and J ends were trimmed by 4 bases and 4 bases, with 10 bases remaining between them. CDR1 and CDR2 (germline): SGHTA, FQGNSA.

CDR3 in amino acids: CASRDSARGPYEQYF. The DNA for the CDR3 is TGTGCCAGTAGGGATTCGGCAAGGGGCCCTTACGAGCAGTACTTC. The chain uses TRBV19 and TRBJ2-7, with D perhaps matching TRBD1 (5 bases). Trimming removed 6 bases from V and 4 bases from J, with 19 bases in between. CDR3 length: 15 amino acids. The germline gives CDR1 LNHDA, CDR2 SQIVND (reference sequence).

This clone came up once. CDR3 coding DNA: TGTGCCAGCAGTACCGGGACACGGAATGAAAAACTGTTTTTT. As protein: CASSTGTRNEKLFF. The chain is built from TRBV2 and TRBJ1-4; a possible D gene is TRBD1 (6 bases). This CDR3 is 14 amino acids long. Looked up from germline, CDR1 is SNHLY and CDR2 is FYNNEI. V dropped 5 bases and J dropped 5 bases, with 12 bases sitting between them. Variable domain in full (rest from reference TRBV2 and TRBJ1-4): EPEVTQTPSHQVTQMGQEVILRCVPISNHLYFYWYRQILGQKVEFLVSFYNNEISEKSEIFDDQFSVERPDGSNFTLKIRSTKLEDSAMYFCASSTGTRNEKLFFGSGTQLSVL.

This chain links TRBV11-2 with TRBJ2-5; D not certain. V was pared by 0 bases and J by 7 bases, with 12 bases between. Germline CDR1 and CDR2: SGHAT and FQNNGV. The CDR3 totals 14 residues. The CDR3 DNA is TGTGCCAGCAGCTTAGATCCGGTAGCCGGGACCCAGTACTTC. It encodes CASSLDPVAGTQYF.

Here the CDR3 DNA reads TGTGCCAGCAGCTTATCCCCAGCGGCTAACTATGGCTACACCTTC. Amino acid sequence: CASSLSPAANYGYTF. The rearrangement joins TRBV11-2 to TRBJ1-2; D remains ambiguous. CDR1 is SGHAT, CDR2 FQNNGV, per germline. The V end lost 2 bases, the J end lost 0 bases, and 10 bases lay between the germline ends. CDR3 length: 15 residues.

The chain has TRBV27 and TRBJ1-3; D remains unclear. The V end lost 6 bases, the J end lost 2 bases, and 11 bases lay between the germline ends. Germline loops: CDR1 MNHEY, CDR2 SMNVEV (reference sequence). The length of the CDR3 is 14 residues. The CDR3 here is CASSLSGTGNTIYF. The CDR3 DNA reads as TGTGCCAGCAGCCTATCGGGTACTGGAAACACCATATATTTT.

The chain carries TRBV28 and TRBJ2-7; TRBD2 matches 12 bases. The CDR3 has 16 residues. The trim removed 4 bases at V and 4 bases at J, leaving 8 bases unmatched. Germline V gene sequence: CDR1 MDHEN, CDR2 SYDVKM. DNA for the CDR3: TGTGCCAGCAGTTCGGCCTGGACTAGCGGGGTTTACGAGCAGTACTTC. This encodes CASSSAWTSGVYEQYF.

This clone is a singleton in its sample. The chain links TRBV19 to TRBJ2-2; 9 nucleotides agree with TRBD1. Germline trimming cut 5 bases from V and 4 bases from J; bases unmatched to any gene: 5. Germline V gene sequence: CDR1 LNHDA, CDR2 SQIVND (reference sequence). There are 15 residues in the CDR3. This CDR3 reads CASSPRQGGTGELFF. CDR3 in DNA: TGTGCCAGTAGTCCCCGACAGGGGGGCACCGGGGAGCTGTTTTTT.

The CDR3: CSASERGTGYGYTF. DNA for the CDR3: TGCAGTGCTAGTGAACGAGGGACAGGCTATGGCTACACCTTC. The genes are TRBV20-1 and TRBJ1-2; 8 bases fit TRBD1. V dropped 3 bases and J dropped 4; count of bases not matched to a gene: 7. Germline V gene data show CDR1 as DFQATT and CDR2 as SNEGSKA (reference sequence). The CDR3 is 14 amino acids.

The sample holds one count of this clone. The chain is built from TRBV18 and TRBJ2-1; 12 bases are a match to TRBD1. V dropped 4 bases and J dropped 0; count of bases not matched to a gene: 7. In germline, CDR1 is KGHSH, CDR2 LQKENI. The length of the CDR3 is 18 residues. The CDR3, as DNA: TGTGCCAGCTCACGCGGGACAGGGGGCGGTAGCTCCTACAATGAGCAGTTCTTC. Translating it yields CASSRGTGGGSSYNEQFF.

The rearrangement joins TRBV24-1 to TRBJ2-5; D may be TRBD2 (6 bases). This CDR3 has 16 amino acids. Germline assignment: CDR1 KGHDR and CDR2 SFDVKD. Trimming removed 0 bases at V and 1 base at J, with 11 bases between. CDR3 amino acids: CATSDLGGTSQETQYF. DNA for the CDR3: TGTGCCACCAGTGATTTGGGCGGGACTTCCCAAGAGACCCAGTACTTC.

V usage is TRBV12-3 or TRBV12-4 and J usage is TRBJ2-1; no clear D. The CDR3 has 11 amino acids. Deletions cut 5 bases from V and 8 bases from J, with 7 bases between. CDR3: CASSMSDEQFF. In nucleotides, the CDR3 is TGTGCCAGCAGTATGTCGGATGAGCAGTTCTTC.

The J gene is TRBJ2-1, the V gene TRBV7-9, with 7 bases identical to TRBD1. V gave up 5 bases and J gave up 9 bases; unmatched junction bases: 16. Germline CDR1 reads SEHNR; CDR2 reads FQNEAQ (reference sequence). This CDR3 spans 16 amino acids. CDR3 residues: CASSPQSPKTGSEQFF. CDR3 DNA: TGTGCCAGCAGCCCCCAGAGTCCCAAGACAGGGAGTGAGCAGTTCTTC.

The rearrangement links TRBV6-5 to TRBJ1-1; no clear D. The V gene's germline CDR1 is MNHEY and CDR2 SVGAGI. The CDR3 extends over 12 amino acids. V was pared by 7 bases and J by 1 base, with 7 bases between. The chain's CDR3 is CASTPGNTEAFF. The CDR3 DNA follows: TGTGCCAGCACCCCGGGGAACACTGAAGCTTTCTTT.